The next 20 T cell receptor beta chains were all read from a single sample in a study of blood T cells in healthy people across ages. A J-beta primer mix and a sample-barcoded 5' primer were used in a second PCR of about 6 to 12 cycles. TCRdb itself ran the 5' RACE reads through MiXCR, one entry per CDR3 protein. This sample has some 930,000 distinct CDR3 sequences, with around 29% found just once. This sample was also put to use in a study of T cells of mothers and their children.

Sequenced sample: blood. The receptors were sampled from a woman aged 40 to 55 in good health.

The rearrangement links TRBV7-9 to TRBJ2-1; possible D gene TRBD2, 6 bases. CDR1 SEHNR and CDR2 FQNEAQ come from the germline V gene (reference sequence). V was shortened by 1 base and J by 7 bases, with 20 bases between the two germline ends. This CDR3 comprises 17 residues. In nucleotides, the CDR3 is TGTGCCAGCAGCTTAGGATACCGGGGGAGTGCGGAGAATGAGCAGTTCTTC. This encodes CASSLGYRGSAENEQFF.

Concerning this clonotype: This clone may be a read error of a much larger clone one base away. The chain has TRBV4-2 and TRBJ2-1, with 14 nucleotides matching TRBD2. This CDR3 region has 16 residues. Germline lookup yields CDR1 LGHNA and CDR2 YNFKEQ. CDR3 sequence reads: CTSSPLTSGGAIEQFF. For the CDR3, the DNA is TGTACCAGCAGCCCCCTGACTAGCGGGGGGGCCATTGAGCAGTTCTTC.

This chain links TRBV7-2 with TRBJ2-1, with 8 bases aligning to TRBD1. The V gene end was trimmed by 4 bases and the J gene end by 10 bases; junction bases not matched to a gene: 18. Germline CDR1 SGHTA, CDR2 FQGNSA. The CDR3 is made up of 17 amino acids. The CDR3 loop reads CASSYLPRDRRRAEQFF. DNA for the CDR3: TGTGCCAGCAGCTACCTACCCCGGGACAGGCGTAGGGCAGAGCAGTTCTTC.

V and J are TRBV28 and TRBJ1-2, with 11 bases that match TRBD1. Germline V CDR1 and CDR2: MDHEN, SYDVKM. This CDR3 has 15 amino acids. The V gene end was trimmed by 5 bases and the J gene end by 4 bases; junction bases not matched to a gene: 6. Here the CDR3 DNA reads TGTGCCAGCAGTCAGAGGACAGGGGGCATCTATGGCTACACCTTC. Translating it yields CASSQRTGGIYGYTF.

The chain combines TRBV7-2 with TRBJ1-2, with D tentatively TRBD1 (6 bases). The CDR3 is made up of 14 amino acids. The germline V and J ends were trimmed by 5 bases and 7 bases, with 17 bases remaining between them. CDR1 and CDR2 (germline): SGHTA, FQGNSA. The CDR3 DNA sequence: TGTGCCAGCAGCAGAACAGGGCCCGGGAGTGGCTACACCTTC. This codes for CASSRTGPGSGYTF.

The rearrangement joins TRBV7-2 to TRBJ1-6; D gene ambiguous. V gave up 3 bases and J gave up 13 bases, with 13 bases separating them. The CDR3 spans 13 residues. Germline CDR1 SGHTA, CDR2 FQGNSA. The CDR3 coding sequence is TGTGCCAGCAGCTTCCCGGGCCAGCTCCCCCTCCACTTT. This translates into CASSFPGQLPLHF. Based on the CDR3 plus reference TRBV7-2 and TRBJ1-6, the full variable domain is GAGVSQSPSNKVTEKGKDVELRCDPISGHTALYWYRQSLGQGLEFLIYFQGNSAPDKSGLPSDRFSAERTGGSVSTLTIQRTQQEDSAVYLCASSFPGQLPLHFGNGTRLTVT.

CDR3 region: CSAIPGGRGPEAFF. The CDR3 DNA reads as TGCAGTGCCATTCCGGGGGGCAGGGGGCCAGAAGCTTTCTTT. This rearrangement joins TRBV20-1 to TRBJ1-1, with TRBD1 identical over 8 bases. CDR1 DFQATT and CDR2 SNEGSKA come from the germline V gene (reference sequence). The ends lost 6 bases at V and 8 bases at J; junction bases unmatched: 14. CDR3 length: 14 amino acids.

As regards this clonotype: A junction end diverges from the germline sequence, so it may reflect a read error. The chain carries TRBV28 and TRBJ1-2; possibly TRBD1 for D (5 bases). The CDR3 is 14 amino acids. CDR1 MDHEN and CDR2 SYDVKM come from the germline V gene. The CDR3 DNA reads as TGCGCCAGCAGTTTGGGCGGGCAGGGCCATGGCTACACCTTC. It yields the protein CASSLGGQGHGYTF.

This chain uses TRBV5-1 with TRBJ1-1, with D uncertain. V was clipped by 4 bases and J by 7 bases, with 14 bases between them. The germline V gene has CDR1 SGHRS and CDR2 YFSETQ. CDR3 length equals 13 residues. CDR3 region: CASSREGLDEAFF. The CDR3, as DNA: TGCGCCAGCAGCAGAGAAGGGCTAGATGAAGCTTTCTTT.

This chain links TRBV9 with TRBJ2-6; D is unresolved. The V gene's germline CDR1 is SGDLS and CDR2 YYNGEE. The length of the CDR3 is 15 residues. V lost 6 bases to trimming and J lost 4 bases, with 14 bases between them. CDR3 sequence (DNA): TGTGCCAGCAAAAGCGTGGGTGACGGGGCCAACGTCCTGACTTTC. Its protein product is CASKSVGDGANVLTF.

At least ten counts were recorded for this clonotype. The rearrangement uses TRBV20-1 and TRBJ2-3, with D perhaps matching TRBD2 (6 bases). V was pared by 3 bases and J by 0 bases, with 10 bases between. The CDR3 has 14 amino acids. CDR1 DFQATT and CDR2 SNEGSKA come from the germline V gene (reference sequence). The CDR3 DNA reads TGCAGTGCTAGGCGGGGACCTAGCACAGATACGCAGTATTTT. This translates into CSARRGPSTDTQYF.

The chain uses TRBV10-3 and TRBJ1-2; D is possibly TRBD1 (5 bases). This CDR3 contains 14 residues. Trimming pared 0 bases from V and 4 bases from J, leaving 9 bases between. CDR1 and CDR2 from the germline V gene are ENHRY and SYGVKD. This CDR3 is CAISESGRTYGYTF. DNA of the CDR3: TGTGCCATCAGTGAGTCGGGACGGACCTATGGCTACACCTTC.

Remarks on this clonotype: One base away lies a much larger clone, so this may be a sequencing read error. The rearrangement uses TRBV24-1 and TRBJ2-5; 7 bases are a match to TRBD1. This CDR3 is 14 amino acids long. CDR1 and CDR2 from the germline V gene are KGHDR and SFDVKD. V trimming: 9 bases; J trimming: 5 bases; junction bases outside the gene matches: 11. The CDR3 is CATGTGEGRETQYF. The CDR3, as DNA: TGTGCCACCGGTACAGGGGAAGGAAGGGAGACCCAGTACTTC.

This clonotype was found many times. This sequence joins TRBV29-1 and TRBJ1-4, with no clear D. The CDR3 totals 13 residues. Trimming removed 7 bases at V and 8 bases at J, with 17 bases between. The V gene's germline CDR1 is SQVTM and CDR2 ANQGSEA. The CDR3 nucleotides are TGCAGCGCCAGAGAGCTAGTGGGGGAAAAACTGTTTTTT. Protein: CSARELVGEKLFF. Drawing the rest from reference TRBV29-1 and TRBJ1-4, the complete variable domain is SAVISQKPSRDICQRGTSLTIQCQVDSQVTMMFWYRQQPGQSLTLIATANQGSEATYESGFVIDKFPISRPNLTFSTLTVSNMSPEDSSIYLCSARELVGEKLFFGSGTQLSVL.

This chain connects TRBV7-9 to TRBJ1-2; D is unclear. The germline V and J ends were trimmed by 0 bases and 5 bases, with 10 bases remaining between them. The CDR3 length is 14 residues. The V gene's germline CDR1 is SEHNR and CDR2 FQNEAQ (reference sequence). CDR3: CASSLAARLYGYTF. The CDR3 coding sequence is TGTGCCAGCAGCTTAGCGGCCCGTTTATATGGCTACACCTTC.

Comment on this clonotype: A much larger clone lies a single base off, so this may be a read error. J is TRBJ2-5 and V is TRBV20-1; 9 bases are a match to TRBD2. The junction had 7 bases not matched to a gene; V was cut back by 3 bases and J by 5 bases. Looked up from germline, CDR1 is DFQATT and CDR2 is SNEGSKA (reference sequence). The CDR3 has 14 residues. CDR3 DNA sequence: TGCAGTGCTAGCCTAGCGGGGAGCAGGGAGACCCAGTACTTC. It codes for CSASLAGSRETQYF.

The chain couples TRBV7-2 to TRBJ1-1, with 7 nucleotides matching TRBD1. This CDR3 has 15 amino acids. The ends lost 3 bases at V and 6 bases at J; junction bases unmatched: 10. Germline loops: CDR1 SGHTA, CDR2 FQGNSA. The CDR3 spells CASSLRARGLAEAFF. CDR3 sequence (DNA): TGTGCCAGCAGCTTGCGAGCGAGGGGGCTAGCTGAAGCTTTCTTT.

Comments on this clonotype: A much bigger clone sits one base away, suggesting this may be a read error. The V and J genes are TRBV4-2 and TRBJ1-5; D might be TRBD1 (5 bases). Germline lookup yields CDR1 LGHNA and CDR2 YNFKEQ. This CDR3 comprises 15 residues. In nucleotides, the CDR3 is TGTGTCAGCAGCCAAGAGAGGGCAGGGAGTCAGCCCCAGCATTTT. It yields the protein CVSSQERAGSQPQHF.

As concerns this clonotype: One base away lies a much larger clone, so this may be a sequencing read error. The chain uses TRBV6-5 and TRBJ2-1; 14 nucleotides line up with TRBD2. CDR3 length equals 15 residues. Germline assignment: CDR1 MNHEY and CDR2 SVGAGI. The trim removed 4 bases at V and 10 bases at J, leaving 6 bases unmatched. The CDR3, as DNA: TGTGCCAGCAGTTCCTCGGGACTAGCGGGGGAAGAGCAGTTCTTC. This gives the protein CASSSSGLAGEEQFF.

This clonotype has just one count. The chain couples TRBV28 to TRBJ2-5; D may be TRBD1 (6 bases). Germline assignment: CDR1 MDHEN and CDR2 SYDVKM. The V end was cut by 6 bases, the J end by 5 bases, with 16 bases between. The CDR3 consists of 14 residues. CDR3 in amino acids: CASSARGPGETQYF. CDR3 sequence (DNA): TGTGCCAGCAGCGCCAGGGGTCCTGGGGAGACCCAGTACTTC.